This passage covers 15 T cell receptor beta chains from one sample sequenced in a study of cytotoxic CD8 clonotypes in ibrutinib-treated CLL. Libraries were prepared by immunoSEQ multiplex PCR; TCRdb keeps only in-frame clonotypes and omits some of them. The sample shows about 200,000 clones, nearly 80% of them seen only once. The specimen was PBMCs, collected after 12 months of ibrutinib treatment. The receptors stem from a human donor with chronic lymphocytic leukemia.

V gene TRBV10-2 combines with J gene TRBJ1-1, with a tentative D call TRBD1 (6 bases). Looked up from germline, CDR1 is WSHSY and CDR2 is SAAADI. V shed 11 bases and J shed 3 bases, with 16 bases lying between them. The CDR3 runs to 13 residues. The CDR3 loop reads CASWEGGYTEAFF. The CDR3 DNA reads TGCGCCTCATGGGAGGGGGGATACACTGAAGCTTTCTTT.

The gene calls are TRBV6-5 and TRBJ1-2; no definite D call. The CDR3 totals 13 residues. V was clipped by 6 bases and J by 7 bases, with 15 bases between them. Per germline, CDR1 MNHEY and CDR2 SVGAGI. CDR3 sequence: CASRGFQSGGYTF. The CDR3 nucleotides are TGTGCCAGCAGGGGGTTTCAGTCCGGTGGCTACACCTTC.

The V gene is TRBV11-3, the J gene TRBJ2-1, with 8 nucleotides matching TRBD1. CDR1 and CDR2 (germline): SGHNT, YENEEA. This CDR3 contains 15 residues. V trimming: 3 bases; J trimming: 6 bases; junction bases outside the gene matches: 7. The CDR3 region is CASSFRQGQGNEQFF. The CDR3, as DNA: TGTGCCAGCAGCTTCCGACAGGGGCAGGGCAATGAGCAGTTCTTC.

This clone was seen only a few times. The chain couples TRBV14 to TRBJ1-5; D gene ambiguous. The CDR3 length is 13 residues. Germline V gene lookup returns CDR1 SGHDN and CDR2 FVKESK. The V gene lost 4 bases and the J gene lost 0 bases, with 4 bases spanning the gap. The CDR3 DNA reads as TGTGCCAGCAGCCGGGATAGCAATCAGCCCCAGCATTTT. Its translation is CASSRDSNQPQHF.

The chain uses TRBV2 and TRBJ1-4; D call uncertain. The CDR3 is made up of 14 amino acids. The V and J ends lost 2 bases and 1 base respectively, with 5 bases between them. Per germline, CDR1 SNHLY and CDR2 FYNNEI. DNA for the CDR3: TGTGCCAGCAGTGAATTCGTAACTAATGAAAAACTGTTTTTT. It is translated as CASSEFVTNEKLFF.

Concerning this clone: One end of the junction fails to match germline, which may point to a read error. The chain uses TRBV7-7 and TRBJ2-7; D is undetermined. The germline V gene encodes CDR1 SSHAT and CDR2 FNYEAQ (reference sequence). This CDR3 is built from 14 residues. CDR3 residues: CASSPDPSSYEQYF. The CDR3 DNA sequence: TGTGCTAGCAGCCCCGACCCGAGCTCCTACGAGCAGTACTTC.

The gene calls are TRBV27 and TRBJ1-1, with a weak D call TRBD1 (5 bases). Trimming left V 0 bases short and J 7 bases short, with 9 bases between. Per germline, CDR1 MNHEY and CDR2 SMNVEV (reference sequence). The CDR3 loop spans 13 amino acids. The CDR3 loop reads CASSLSRQYEAFF. The CDR3 DNA reads as TGTGCCAGCAGTTTATCCCGACAGTATGAAGCTTTCTTT.

The chain uses TRBV6-1 and TRBJ2-7; D may be TRBD1 (6 bases). Deletions cut 6 bases from V and 1 base from J, with 7 bases between. This CDR3 is 12 amino acids long. Per the germline V gene, CDR1 is MNHNS and CDR2 is SASEGT. CDR3 DNA: TGTGCCAGCAGGGGACATTCCTACGAGCAGTACTTC. This encodes CASRGHSYEQYF.

This chain joins TRBV5-5 and TRBJ2-7; no firm D call. V lost 1 base and J lost 9, with 17 bases in between. The length of the CDR3 is 14 residues. The germline V gene encodes CDR1 SGHKS and CDR2 YYEKEE (reference sequence). The CDR3 loop is CASSLLGPQARQYF. The CDR3 region has the DNA TGTGCCAGCAGCTTGTTAGGTCCGCAGGCGCGGCAGTACTTC.

This rearrangement joins TRBV5-1 to TRBJ2-4; D perhaps matches TRBD1 (6 bases). V was pared by 4 bases and J by 1 base, with 9 bases between. CDR3 size: 14 residues. Germline V gene sequence: CDR1 SGHRS, CDR2 YFSETQ. The CDR3 DNA is TGCGCCAGCAGCCACCAGGGGGCCAAAAACATTCAGTACTTC. Amino acid sequence: CASSHQGAKNIQYF.

Written as DNA, the CDR3 is TGTGCCAGTACTAATCGAGGGGCCCCCGGGGTTGAAGCTTTCTTT. It encodes CASTNRGAPGVEAFF. The chain links TRBV27 to TRBJ1-1; TRBD1 might be the D (5 bases). There are 15 residues in the CDR3. Germline lookup yields CDR1 MNHEY and CDR2 SMNVEV (reference sequence). V lost 9 bases to trimming and J lost 7 bases, with 24 bases between them.

The chain recombines TRBV7-9 with TRBJ2-1; D ambiguous. Trimming stripped 1 base from V and 6 bases from J, with 16 bases between. Germline assignment: CDR1 SEHNR and CDR2 FQNEAQ (reference sequence). CDR3 length: 16 amino acids. CDR3 in amino acids: CASSLGSTAWGNEQFF. In nucleotides, the CDR3 is TGTGCCAGCAGCTTAGGATCTACCGCTTGGGGCAATGAGCAGTTCTTC.

The gene calls are TRBV7-2 and TRBJ2-1; 13 bases line up with TRBD2. This CDR3 has 16 residues. V gave up 5 bases and J gave up 10 bases; unmatched junction bases: 11. The germline V gene encodes CDR1 SGHTA and CDR2 FQGNSA. This CDR3 is CASSPGLAGRREEQFF. The CDR3 nucleotides read TGTGCCAGCAGCCCGGGACTAGCGGGGCGCCGTGAGGAGCAGTTCTTC. Variable domain in full (rest from reference TRBV7-2 and TRBJ2-1): GAGVSQSPSNKVTEKGKDVELRCDPISGHTALYWYRQSLGQGLEFLIYFQGNSAPDKSGLPSDRFSAERTGGSVSTLTIQRTQQEDSAVYLCASSPGLAGRREEQFFGPGTRLTVL.

The rearrangement uses TRBV6-9 and TRBJ2-2; D uncertain. V dropped 0 bases and J dropped 2 bases, with 1 base sitting between them. The CDR3 runs to 13 residues. Germline V CDR1 and CDR2: MNHGY, SVAAGI. The CDR3 is CASSYSNTGELFF. CDR3 coding DNA: TGTGCCAGCAGTTATTCCAACACCGGGGAGCTGTTTTTT.

V is TRBV19 and J is TRBJ2-3; 8 bases align to TRBD2. There are 14 residues in the CDR3. CDR1 and CDR2 from the germline V gene are LNHDA and SQIVND (reference sequence). V lost 3 bases to trimming and J lost 7 bases; unmatched junction nucleotides: 6. Written as DNA, the CDR3 is TGTGCCAGTAGTATCGGGGGGGCCGTAAATACGCAGTATTTT. Protein product: CASSIGGAVNTQYF.